One and the same sample provided the 12 T cell receptor beta chains below, sequenced in a study of T cells expressing NK-cell markers. For each CDR3 protein, TCRdb gives one entry from its re-call of the 5' RACE reads, without DNA. With under 600,000 distinct CDR3 sequences in the sample, the ten largest clones hold 1.4%. Sequencing input: blood T cells: a sorted CD56 or NKG2C T cell subset, CD4+ or CD8+ T cells, or bulk PBMC T cells (not recorded which). The receptors stem from a woman aged 50 to 65 in good health.

The chain uses TRBV5-1 and TRBJ1-5; TCRdb gives TRBD1 as the D gene, but with no DNA this cannot be confirmed. There are 14 residues in the CDR3. Germline values: CDR1 SGHRS, CDR2 YFSETQ. The CDR3 protein is CASSTGTDPSPQHF.

This chain joins TRBV20-1 and TRBJ2-5; TCRdb designates TRBD1, a call that cannot be tested without DNA. This CDR3 spans 14 amino acids. Germline V gene data show CDR1 as DFQATT and CDR2 as SNEGSKA (reference sequence). The CDR3 loop is CSATDRMELETQYF.

This chain uses TRBV20-1 with TRBJ1-6; TCRdb names TRBD1, which stays unverified in the absence of DNA. The germline V gene encodes CDR1 DFQATT and CDR2 SNEGSKA (reference sequence). The length of the CDR3 is 15 residues. Here the CDR3 reads CSAPNGQGYISPLHF.

J is TRBJ2-3 and V is TRBV15. This CDR3 spans 14 amino acids. Germline V gene lookup returns CDR1 LNHNV and CDR2 YYDKDF (reference sequence). CDR3 in amino acids: CATSRGGTEITQYF.

The V and J genes are TRBV6-5 and TRBJ2-4. CDR1 MNHEY and CDR2 SVGAGI come from the germline V gene. CDR3 length: 15 residues. This chain's CDR3 is CASSSRGSNKNIQYF.

The chain carries TRBV3-1 and TRBJ1-1; TCRdb returns TRBD1, unconfirmable since there is no DNA. The CDR3 spans 13 residues. CDR1 LGHDT and CDR2 YNNKEL come from the germline V gene (reference sequence). CDR3 protein: CASSWTGFTEAFF.

J is TRBJ2-7 and V is TRBV5-1; TCRdb proposes TRBD1, but this gene call is untestable without DNA. CDR3 length: 15 residues. Per germline, CDR1 SGHRS and CDR2 YFSETQ. CDR3 sequence: CASSLAGTGLREQYF.

CDR3 protein: CASSLERTPEQFF. The chain uses TRBV7-2 and TRBJ2-1. Germline V lookup: CDR1 SGHTA, CDR2 FQGNSA. This CDR3 comprises 13 residues.

The chain employs TRBV12-3 or TRBV12-4 and TRBJ2-2; as DNA is missing, the TRBD2 call by TCRdb cannot be tested. The CDR3 has 17 amino acids. Here the CDR3 reads CASSFASGRPKGGELFF.

The J gene is TRBJ2-5, the V gene TRBV7-9; TCRdb reports TRBD2, a call that lacks DNA to check it against. Germline V CDR1 and CDR2: SEHNR, FQNEAQ (reference sequence). This CDR3 has 20 amino acids. CDR3 loop: CASSYPTVLAGGGGKETQYF.

This chain links TRBV6-5 with TRBJ2-5; TCRdb's D call of TRBD2 is untestable without DNA. The CDR3 loop spans 16 amino acids. Germline V lookup: CDR1 MNHEY, CDR2 SVGAGI. CDR3 sequence: CASSYGAGGEGVTQYF.

The V call is TRBV20-1, the J call TRBJ2-3. The length of the CDR3 is 15 residues. Germline CDR1 and CDR2: DFQATT and SNEGSKA (reference sequence). CDR3 region: CSASLKRIAADTQYF.